What follows describes a single T cell receptor beta chain. Some clones are missing from TCRdb's copy, which holds only in-frame ones; the method was immunoSEQ multiplex PCR. This sample has over 100,000 clones, with around 92% found just once. Germline V gene lookup returns CDR1 MDHEN and CDR2 SYDVKM. V shed 7 bases and J 0 bases; nucleotides not matched to a gene: 11. This CDR3 is 16 amino acids long. The data were taken from a study of control samples from healthy donors and cancer patients. The rearrangement uses TRBV28 and TRBJ1-2; 7 bases agree with TRBD1. The sample was blood. The receptor was derived from a woman between 45 and 65 years old in good health. CDR3 sequence reads: CASNQERGPANYGYTF. As DNA, the CDR3 is TGTGCCAGCAACCAAGAAAGGGGGCCGGCTAACTATGGCTACACCTTC.